This section outlines one T cell receptor beta chain sequence together with its context. The target antigen is unknown. These data belong to a study of OX40 agonist ivuxolimab in advanced cancers. Study at large: The drug used for patients, ivuxolimab, was an agonistic anti-OX40 (CD134) antibody. Every 2 weeks, patients received ivuxolimab intravenously, dosed at 0.01 to 10 mg/kg. The eligibility criteria allowed prior anti-PD-1, anti-PD-L1 or anti-CTLA-4 therapy, and about 40% had some. Study-level findings and limits: More expanded clones were seen, on average, in CD8+ T cells than in CD4+.

Trimming pared 6 bases from V and 5 bases from J, leaving 10 bases between. CDR3 size: 12 residues. Per germline, CDR1 MDHEN and CDR2 SYDVKM. The data were produced by immunoSEQ multiplex PCR, yet TCRdb's version contains in-frame clones alone and is incomplete. The data show 70,000 or so clones, almost 90% seen once. Sequencing used CD4+ or CD8+ T cells sorted from blood, obtained in a trial of the OX40 agonist ivuxolimab. This clonotype was sampled from an adult with an advanced solid tumor such as melanoma, head and neck, liver or kidney cancer. The chain joins TRBV28 to TRBJ2-5; no firm D call. CDR3 bases: TGTGCCAGCAGGGAGAGATGGGAGACCCAGTACTTC. It is translated as CASRERWETQYF.